Below, 3 T cell receptor beta chains from the same sample are listed, as sequenced in a study of early T cells in non-severe SARS-CoV-2 infection. One entry per CDR3 protein, called by TCRdb with MiXCR from the 5' RACE reads. The sample includes approximately 66,000 distinct CDR3 sequences, about 13% seen only once; the top ten take 4% to 6%. Sequenced material: whole blood. The receptor source for this set is an adult who was a healthcare worker with PCR-confirmed SARS-CoV-2 infection or an uninfected control (not recorded which).

In its sample, this clonotype was seen a few times. This sequence joins TRBV21-1 and TRBJ2-3. TRBV21-1 is a known pseudogene. The length of the CDR3 is 15 residues. The CDR3 sequence: CASSKESNGTDTQYF. For the CDR3, the DNA is TGTGCCAGCAGCAAAGAGTCGAATGGCACAGATACGCAGTATTTT.

The chain has TRBV5-1 and TRBJ2-1; D possibly uses TRBD1 or TRBD2 (5 bases each). Germline V gives CDR1 SGHRS, CDR2 YFSETQ. The CDR3 covers 15 residues. V shed 0 bases and J shed 4 bases, with 11 bases lying between them. DNA for the CDR3: TGCGCCAGCAGCTTGGCCGGGACCCTATACAATGAGCAGTTCTTC. This translates into CASSLAGTLYNEQFF.

This clonotype occurred many times. The chain is built from TRBV3-1 and TRBJ2-5; 12 bases are a match to TRBD1. V gave up 4 bases and J gave up 4 bases; unmatched junction bases: 7. Germline V lookup: CDR1 LGHDT, CDR2 YNNKEL (reference sequence). This CDR3 spans 16 amino acids. The CDR3, as DNA: TGTGCCAGCAGCCCCCACCCGGGACAGGGGGCAGAGACCCAGTACTTC. Translation gives CASSPHPGQGAETQYF.